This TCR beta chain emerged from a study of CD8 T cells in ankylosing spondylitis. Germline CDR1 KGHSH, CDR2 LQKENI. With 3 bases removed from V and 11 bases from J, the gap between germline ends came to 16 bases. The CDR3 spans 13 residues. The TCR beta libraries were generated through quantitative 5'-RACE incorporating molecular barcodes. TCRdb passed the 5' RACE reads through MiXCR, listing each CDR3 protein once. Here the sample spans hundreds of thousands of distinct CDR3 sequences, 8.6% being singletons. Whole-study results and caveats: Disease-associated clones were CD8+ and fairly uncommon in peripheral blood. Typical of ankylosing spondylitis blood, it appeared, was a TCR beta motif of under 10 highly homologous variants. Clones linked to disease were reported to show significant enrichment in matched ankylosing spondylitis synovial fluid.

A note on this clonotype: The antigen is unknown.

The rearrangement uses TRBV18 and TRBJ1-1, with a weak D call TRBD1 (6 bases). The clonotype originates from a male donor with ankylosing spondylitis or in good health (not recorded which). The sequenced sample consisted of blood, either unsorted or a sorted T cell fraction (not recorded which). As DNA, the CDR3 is TGTGCCAGCTCACCGGGACAAGGGGTCGGTGCTTTCTTT. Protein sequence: CASSPGQGVGAFF.